The clone carrying this T cell receptor (beta chain) was picked up a small number of times. TCRdb reprocessed the 5' RACE reads via MiXCR and lists one record per CDR3 protein. The sample records tens of thousands of distinct CDR3 sequences, less than 35% being singletons. Germline V CDR1 and CDR2: SGHRS, YFSETQ. The CDR3 spans 14 residues. J lost 11 bases, V lost 6 bases, and 13 bases had no gene match. Sequenced input: memory CD4+ T cells sorted from a lymph node. Noted subset: memory CD4+ T cells, CD4+CD45RO+CD25-. The V and J genes are TRBV5-1 and TRBJ1-1, with TRBD1 matching 10 bases. This receptor was obtained from a female donor with breast cancer. CDR3 sequence (DNA): TGCGCCAGCAACACACGGGACAGGGGATCAGGGGCTTTCTTT. Translation: CASNTRDRGSGAFF.